In this sample, the clone carrying this T cell receptor beta chain turned up many times. The CDR3 covers 15 residues. Trimming took 4 bases from V and 2 from J, leaving 15 bases between them. Germline V CDR1 and CDR2: SGHRS, YFSETQ. The data belong to a study of Graves' ophthalmopathy and Graves' hyperthyroidism. RNA transcripts were the template, and TCR beta CDR3 regions were amplified from them. A first-round RT-PCR used HTBI primers, followed by a second-round multiplex PCR. TCRdb re-called the multiplex PCR reads through MiXCR, storing one row per CDR3 protein. The data show 500,000 to 700,000 distinct CDR3 sequences, approximately 22% seen once.

Sequencing used peripheral blood. This chain connects TRBV5-1 to TRBJ2-5, with D perhaps assigned TRBD1 or TRBD2 (5 bases each). The clonotype originates from a woman younger than 30 with stable Graves' hyperthyroidism. Some clones in this sample may be carry-over from other donors' samples. CDR3 loop: CASSEGPPPQETQYF. The CDR3 DNA sequence: TGCGCCAGCAGCGAGGGACCGCCGCCTCAAGAGACCCAGTACTTC.